This T cell receptor (beta chain) derives from a study of blood T cell repertoires in COVID-19 (TCRdb year 2020). General notes on the study: Samples from collaborators originated in the United States, Italy and Spain and spanned both the acute and convalescent phases of COVID-19. The material from the prospective study consisted of cDNA or gDNA derived from T cells, B-cell-depleted T cells, or PBMCs. Subjects who had been exposed to COVID-19, were actively infected with it, or had recovered from it provided the deeply sampled blood TCRbeta repertoires that made up the dataset. The repertoires were made available in a free public database intended to serve as a resource for research on the immune response to SARS-CoV-2. The samples were drawn from the first 160 participants of the ongoing ImmuneRACE study and from 1,254 subjects provided by 6 global collaborators. Sample metadata almost always included a de-identified subject ID, COVID-19 status, age in years and sex. HLA class I and class II types, where available, came from metadata supplied by the sample provider rather than from assay-based typing.

The collaborating institutions used their own protocols to collect whole blood in K2EDTA tubes. For TCRbeta analysis, collaborator samples were shipped as frozen whole blood, as isolated PBMCs, or as DNA extracted from either sample type. TCRbeta CDR3 regions were amplified from genomic DNA by means of the immunoSEQ Assay, a bias-controlled multiplex PCR. The source study handled its data this way. Nucleated cell counts per sample were estimated from amplification of reference gene primers within the assay. To quantify the absolute abundance of each unique TCRbeta CDR3 rearrangement, sequence reads were collapsed and filtered. Productive Simpson clonality was computed per sample as the square root of Simpson's diversity index over productive rearrangements. Entries here come from immuneACCESS through TCRdb and include only in-frame sequences with V and J called. Some clones fail to appear in such tables; in the studies checked, an unresolved V gene covers under half of the shortfall, and the cause of the remainder is unknown. Clonal size and the V and J genes are those of that table, whereas D and trimming came from the DNA. Across this sample there are fewer than 150,000 clones, with about four fifths seen only once. Almost 6.5% of the sample goes to the ten largest clones.

As to this clone: It lacks a known antigen. No much larger clonotype is one base removed from it; base qualities were not supplied.

The paper as a whole reports these results and caveats: Clinical and demographic metadata were provided uncurated, with the amount varying by source and participant.

Measured from the cysteine to the phenylalanine, the CDR3 is 17 residues long. Left in the record is the CDR3 DNA by itself, 51 bases read in frame from the first base. According to the germline V gene (reference sequence), CDR1 reads SEHNR and CDR2 reads FQNEAQ. V loses 5 bases of germline sequence and J loses 4 bases, and the interval between the two ends is 20 bases. The V and J segments used are TRBV7-9 and TRBJ2-2; D gene: possibly TRBD2, on 5 matching bases. The sequence was collected from a human donor in a cohort sampled during active COVID-19. Sequencing used peripheral blood. The DNA is TGTGCCAGCAGCCCCCGGGGAGCGCAGATTGGCACCGGGGAGCTGTTTTTT. Its translation is CASSPRGAQIGTGELFF.